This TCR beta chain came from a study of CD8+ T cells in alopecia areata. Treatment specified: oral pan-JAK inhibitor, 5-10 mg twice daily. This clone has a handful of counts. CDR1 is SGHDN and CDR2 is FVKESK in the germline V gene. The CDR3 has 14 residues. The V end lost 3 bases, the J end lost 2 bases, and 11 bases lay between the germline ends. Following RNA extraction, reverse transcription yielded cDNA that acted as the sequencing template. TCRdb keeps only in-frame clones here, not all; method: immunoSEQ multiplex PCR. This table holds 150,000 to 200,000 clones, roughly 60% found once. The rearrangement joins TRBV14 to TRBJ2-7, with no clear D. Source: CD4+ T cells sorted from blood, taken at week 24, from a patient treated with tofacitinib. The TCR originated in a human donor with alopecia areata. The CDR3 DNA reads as TGTGCCAGCAGCCACCCGCCTGCCCCCTACGAGCAGTACTTC. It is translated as CASSHPPAPYEQYF. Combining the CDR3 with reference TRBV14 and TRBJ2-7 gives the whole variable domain EAGVTQFPSHSVIEKGQTVTLRCDPISGHDNLYWYRRVMGKEIKFLLHFVKESKQDESGMPNNRFLAERTGGTYSTLKVQPAELEDSGVYFCASSHPPAPYEQYFGPGTRLTVT.